This T cell receptor beta chain comes out of a study of technical replicates of blood from four donors. The CDR3 covers 10 residues. V was pared by 4 bases and J by 9 bases, with 7 bases between. Germline values: CDR1 SQVTM, CDR2 ANQGSEA. Sequencing used immunoSEQ multiplex PCR; TCRdb keeps in-frame clones, though not all of them. Here the sample spans tens of thousands of clones, just under 97% being singletons. The sequencing input was T cells isolated from PBMCs. This chain connects TRBV29-1 to TRBJ2-1; D gene ambiguous. The sequence was obtained from a human donor in good health. CDR3 amino acids: CSVGSGEQFF. For the CDR3, the DNA is TGCAGCGTTGGATCCGGTGAGCAGTTCTTC.